A selection of T cell receptor beta chains follows, all from one sample in a study of tissue T cells after allogeneic stem cell transplantation. Profiling relied on immunoSEQ multiplex PCR, and the TCRdb table lists in-frame clones only, not all of them. The table includes around 1,900 clones, around 76% detected once. The material sequenced was colon tissue, taken at autopsy. The receptors come from a male patient between 35 and 75 years old with steroid-refractory graft-versus-host disease after an allogeneic stem cell transplant. Some of the T cells might come from the graft donor. The CDR3 runs from the conserved cysteine through the conserved F or W.

CASSEMTGGLSPLHF	TRBV10-2	TRBJ1-6
CASSQDSPNYGYTF	TRBV4-1	TRBJ1-2
CASSLVDGTDTQYF	TRBV7-9	TRBJ2-3
CASSLGFAGLGETQYF	TRBV5-1	TRBJ2-5
CASSQDVQGARGYTF	TRBV4-3	TRBJ1-2
CASSQGARSPGEQYF	TRBV4-3	TRBJ2-7
CASSYGGASSSPLHF	TRBV6-2/TRBV6-3	TRBJ1-6
CASSILGQGSDTQYF	TRBV19	TRBJ2-3
CASRADRGRYEQYF	TRBV2	TRBJ2-7
CASSQDGGATDTQYF	TRBV4-3	TRBJ2-3
CASYLGAGGRTQYF	TRBV13	TRBJ2-3
CASSVSLGEWRGYTF	TRBV7-9	TRBJ1-2
CASSYRTGGFTGELFF	TRBV6-2/TRBV6-3	TRBJ2-2
CASSTGQGGDYGYTF	TRBV5-1	TRBJ1-2
CASSLEQGARGNEQFF	TRBV11-3	TRBJ2-1